This T cell receptor (beta chain) was retrieved from a study of beta chain features in type 1 diabetes. At the level of the study: No age, gender or cell yield differences were seen between patients and healthy donors. The study's findings and limits: High TCR expression in some cells could lead to their over-representation in cDNA sequencing. Within each of all four CD4+ subsets, Type 1 diabetes patients had TCRB CDR3s that were moderately but significantly shorter. No resolution was reached here on whether HLA type influences TCRB rearrangement.

Many counts were recorded for this clone. Its specificity is unknown. Expressed TCRB transcripts got sequenced, as all isolated RNA was reverse transcribed. The data were produced by immunoSEQ multiplex PCR, yet TCRdb's version contains in-frame clones alone and is incomplete. Of 310,000 or so clones in the sample, about a tenth are singletons; the top ten hold around 1%. In germline, CDR1 is ENHRY, CDR2 SYGVKD. V was trimmed by 2 bases and J by 0 bases, leaving 8 bases between them. The CDR3 is made up of 15 amino acids. The TCR sequence derives from a man aged 30-40 years with type 1 diabetes. Sequencing was carried out using central memory CD4+ T cells from blood. The chain is built from TRBV10-3 and TRBJ2-1; no clear D. For the CDR3, the DNA is TGTGCCATCAGTGAGGGGGTCAGCTCCTACAATGAGCAGTTCTTC. Translated, it gives CAISEGVSSYNEQFF.